This T cell receptor (beta chain) is drawn from a study of beta chain features in type 1 diabetes. Study-wide results and limits: When Type 1 diabetes patients were examined, their TCRB CDR3s proved moderately but significantly shorter in all four CD4+ subsets. For cells with high TCR expression, cDNA sequencing could yield over-representation. The question of HLA type influencing TCRB rearrangement was one that remained unresolved here.

In regard to this clone: The antigen remains unidentified.

Isolated RNA was reverse transcribed in full, so expressed TCRB transcripts were sequenced. Reads from naive, central memory and regulatory T cell samples averaged about 3.9 million. Some clones are missing from TCRdb's copy, which holds only in-frame ones; the method was immunoSEQ multiplex PCR. Among about 27,000 clones listed, around 54% were seen once. The origin of this receptor is a young woman with type 1 diabetes. Sequenced sample: Tregs from blood.

Written as DNA, the CDR3 is TGTGCCATCAGTGACGTCGCCGGGGAGCTGTTTTTT. The encoded protein is CAISDVAGELFF. The chain links TRBV10-3 to TRBJ2-2; D is ambiguous. The CDR3 contains 12 residues. Trimming removed 3 bases at V and 6 bases at J, with 5 bases between. Looked up from germline, CDR1 is ENHRY and CDR2 is SYGVKD.